This note documents a single T cell receptor (beta chain) sequence. The data are from a study of T cells in Graves' hyperthyroidism and ophthalmopathy. Study summary: Peripheral blood was taken when the disease was first diagnosed, before any treatment began.

Researchers amplified the TCR beta CDR3 regions from RNA transcripts. First-round RT-PCR with HTBI primers amplified the TCR CDR3 region. TCRdb reanalysed the multiplex PCR reads using MiXCR and keeps one entry per CDR3 protein. There are 330,000 or so distinct CDR3 sequences in the sample; around a fifth occur only once, and under 45% lies in the top ten. Not enrolled were patients with uncontrolled infection, other autoimmune disease, pregnancy or lactation. The diagnoses drew upon clinical symptoms, serum thyroxine and TRAb, thyroid ultrasound and orbital computed tomography. Germline V gives CDR1 SNHLY, CDR2 FYNNEI. The V and J ends lost 6 bases and 8 bases respectively, with 16 bases between them. The CDR3 covers 14 residues.

The gene calls are TRBV2 and TRBJ1-4; D not resolved. The sample consisted of blood. The TCR originated in a man aged 50-60 years with Graves' ophthalmopathy. The chain's CDR3 is CASSVGLQAEKLFF. The CDR3, as DNA: TGTGCCAGCAGCGTAGGGTTGCAAGCAGAAAAACTGTTTTTT.